One and the same sample provided the 31 T cell receptor beta chains below, sequenced in a study of blood T cell repertoires in COVID-19. The data were produced by immunoSEQ multiplex PCR, yet TCRdb's version contains in-frame clones alone and is incomplete. The repertoire holds 150,000 to 200,000 clones, with about 88% as singletons. The sample comprised peripheral blood. The receptors derive from a man in his 60s with acute or convalescent COVID-19.

This clone occurred once. This chain links TRBV6-5 with TRBJ1-2; 10 bases map to TRBD1. This CDR3 contains 16 residues. V gave up 0 bases and J gave up 8 bases; unmatched junction bases: 9. CDR1 is MNHEY, CDR2 SVGAGI, per germline. The CDR3 DNA reads as TGTGCCAGCAGTTACTCGAATGCGGGACAGGGGAGCGGCTACACCTTC. This sequence encodes CASSYSNAGQGSGYTF.

The count of this clone is one. The DNA for the CDR3 is TGCGCCAGCAGCTTGGACACAGGGGGCGAGACCCAGTACTTC. This gives the protein CASSLDTGGETQYF. The rearrangement links TRBV5-1 to TRBJ2-5, with TRBD1 matching over 9 bases. This CDR3 contains 14 residues. Trimming removed 0 bases from V and 5 bases from J; junction bases left unmatched: 2. Germline V lookup: CDR1 SGHRS, CDR2 YFSETQ. The full variable domain, in which reference TRBV5-1 and TRBJ2-5 provide the parts outside the CDR3, is KAGVTQTPRYLIKTRGQQVTLSCSPISGHRSVSWYQQTPGQGLQFLFEYFSETQRNKGNFPGRFSGRQFSNSRSEMNVSTLELGDSALYLCASSLDTGGETQYFGPGTRLLVL.

The chain couples TRBV6-1 to TRBJ1-5; the D gene is possibly TRBD1 (5 bases). Per germline, CDR1 MNHNS and CDR2 SASEGT. The CDR3 covers 16 residues. V was clipped by 4 bases and J by 6 bases, with 19 bases between them. The CDR3 reads CASSGWSPTGLQPQHF. CDR3 nucleotides: TGTGCCAGCAGTGGATGGTCCCCCACAGGTCTTCAGCCCCAGCATTTT.

The J gene is TRBJ2-4, the V gene TRBV29-1, with D perhaps assigned TRBD1 or TRBD2 (5 bases each). Germline V CDR1 and CDR2: SQVTM, ANQGSEA. The CDR3 is made up of 13 amino acids. Trimming left V 7 bases short and J 8 bases short, with 18 bases between. CDR3 nucleotide sequence: TGCAGCGCGGGGCGCGGAGTGGATGACATTCAGTACTTC. Its translation: CSAGRGVDDIQYF.

A single count supports this clone. The chain employs TRBV5-1 and TRBJ1-1; the D is unclear. This CDR3 has 12 residues. Germline assignment: CDR1 SGHRS and CDR2 YFSETQ. V dropped 3 bases and J dropped 6 bases, with 9 bases sitting between them. The CDR3 protein is CASSWGGSEAFF. The CDR3 DNA sequence: TGCGCCAGCAGCTGGGGAGGGTCTGAAGCTTTCTTT.

Here the CDR3 reads CASSLGSLGPLYEQYF. DNA for the CDR3: TGTGCCAGCAGCCTAGGATCCCTGGGGCCCCTATACGAGCAGTACTTC. The chain couples TRBV5-6 to TRBJ2-7, with TRBD1 as a possible D gene (5 bases). V was shortened by 4 bases and J by 4 bases, with 21 bases between the two germline ends. From germline, CDR1 is SGHDT and CDR2 YYEEEE. The CDR3 length is 16 residues.

The chain joins TRBV20-1 to TRBJ1-1; no clear D gene. This CDR3 is built from 11 residues. Trimming removed 0 bases from V and 6 bases from J, with 5 bases in between. Germline V gene data show CDR1 as DFQATT and CDR2 as SNEGSKA (reference sequence). CDR3 coding DNA: TGCAGTGCTAGAGATCTTGCTGAAGCTTTCTTT. The encoded protein is CSARDLAEAFF.

The V call is TRBV10-3, the J call TRBJ1-1, with 10 bases that match TRBD1. This CDR3 is 15 amino acids long. Germline trimming cut 6 bases from V and 5 bases from J; bases unmatched to any gene: 9. In germline, CDR1 is ENHRY, CDR2 SYGVKD. This CDR3 is CAISESTGGWTEAFF. The CDR3, as DNA: TGTGCCATCAGCGAATCGACAGGGGGCTGGACTGAAGCTTTCTTT.

The V gene is TRBV29-1, the J gene TRBJ2-3; D unresolved. This CDR3 has 11 amino acids. V was trimmed by 2 bases and J by 6 bases, leaving 6 bases between them. The germline V gene has CDR1 SQVTM and CDR2 ANQGSEA. CDR3 loop: CSVESGDTQYF. CDR3 in DNA: TGCAGCGTTGAATCGGGTGATACGCAGTATTTT.

The chain has TRBV4-1 and TRBJ2-7, with 10 bases matching TRBD1. The CDR3 is made up of 17 amino acids. Per germline, CDR1 MGHRA and CDR2 YSYEKL. The V segment lost 2 bases and the J segment 3 bases; nucleotides outside the gene matches: 10. CDR3 sequence (DNA): TGCGCCAGCAGCCAAACACCGGGACAGGGGATCTACTACGAGCAGTACTTC. Its translation is CASSQTPGQGIYYEQYF.

This clone showed up just a few times. V usage is TRBV5-1 and J usage is TRBJ1-1; 9 nucleotides line up with TRBD1. The germline gives CDR1 SGHRS, CDR2 YFSETQ. J lost 7 bases, V lost 4 bases, and 17 bases had no gene match. CDR3 length: 17 residues. This chain's CDR3 is CASSPAGTGMVGLEAFF. The CDR3 DNA reads as TGCGCCAGCAGCCCCGCCGGGACAGGGATGGTGGGGCTTGAAGCTTTCTTT.

The chain combines TRBV21-1 with TRBJ2-7; TRBD2 was called by the table and not checked on the DNA. TRBV21-1 is a documented pseudogene. The CDR3 is made up of 17 amino acids. CDR3 sequence reads: CASSSNNRDSHSYEQYV. The CDR3 DNA reads as TGTGCCAGCAGTTCAAATAACCGGGACTCCCACTCCTACGAGCAGTACGTC.

The chain links TRBV6-6 to TRBJ2-5; 10 bases agree with TRBD1. Germline values: CDR1 MNHNY, CDR2 SVGAGI (reference sequence). The J segment lost 3 bases and the V segment lost 6 bases, leaving 7 bases of the junction unmatched. This CDR3 is built from 15 residues. The CDR3 region has the DNA TGTGCCAGCAGCCGTGGACAGGGGGAGAAAGAGACCCAGTACTTC. Translating it yields CASSRGQGEKETQYF.

This chain joins TRBV19 and TRBJ2-5, with 7 bases identical to TRBD1. The J segment lost 4 bases and the V segment lost 5 bases, leaving 4 bases of the junction unmatched. CDR1 and CDR2 (germline): LNHDA, SQIVND (reference sequence). This CDR3 contains 13 residues. In DNA form, the CDR3 reads TGTGCCAGTAGTTTTTACAGGGGAGAGACCCAGTACTTC. Its protein is CASSFYRGETQYF.

The chain uses TRBV6-1 and TRBJ2-1, with TRBD2 as a possible D gene (6 bases). Trimming pared 1 base from V and 13 bases from J, leaving 14 bases between. Germline V lookup: CDR1 MNHNS, CDR2 SASEGT. The CDR3 runs to 13 residues. The CDR3 here is CASSEGRESKQFF. The CDR3, as DNA: TGTGCCAGCAGTGAAGGGCGGGAATCGAAACAGTTCTTC.

The chain combines TRBV18 with TRBJ2-1, with TRBD1 matching 7 bases. Germline assignment: CDR1 KGHSH and CDR2 LQKENI. The J segment lost 6 bases and the V segment lost 2 bases, leaving 4 bases of the junction unmatched. The CDR3 covers 14 residues. Written as DNA, the CDR3 is TGTGCCAGCTCACCAGGGACAGAATCCAATGAGCAGTTCTTC. Its translation: CASSPGTESNEQFF.

V gene TRBV21-1 combines with J gene TRBJ1-5; the DNA was not compared with TRBD1, the D call given in the table. TRBV21-1 is a recognized pseudogene. The CDR3 contains 15 residues. CDR3 nucleotide sequence: TGTGCCAGCAGCAAAGCGTGGCCGCGCAATCAGCCCCAGCATTTT. This encodes CASSKAWPRNQPQHF.

CDR3 residues: CASSFDRIATNEKLFF. The CDR3 nucleotides are TGCGCCAGCAGCTTCGACAGGATTGCAACTAATGAAAAACTGTTTTTT. The genes are TRBV5-1 and TRBJ1-4; a weak D match, TRBD1 (6 bases). Trimming took 2 bases from V and 0 from J, leaving 11 bases between them. From germline, CDR1 is SGHRS and CDR2 YFSETQ. The CDR3 length is 16 residues.

This chain links TRBV7-9 with TRBJ2-3; 7 bases fit TRBD2. The CDR3 is made up of 14 amino acids. V was pared by 5 bases and J by 3 bases, with 5 bases of the junction left unmatched. Germline values: CDR1 SEHNR, CDR2 FQNEAQ (reference sequence). The CDR3 sequence: CASSIRTSTDTQYF. The CDR3 nucleotides read TGTGCCAGCAGCATCCGGACTAGTACAGATACGCAGTATTTT.

This chain links TRBV5-1 with TRBJ1-1; perhaps TRBD1 as D (6 bases). Germline V CDR1 and CDR2: SGHRS, YFSETQ. The CDR3 contains 14 residues. V dropped 7 bases and J dropped 0 bases, with 13 bases sitting between them. The DNA for the CDR3 is TGCGCCAGCCGCCCAGGGGTTTTGAACACTGAAGCTTTCTTT. Its translation is CASRPGVLNTEAFF.

The gene calls are TRBV19 and TRBJ1-2; 8 bases are shared with TRBD1. The CDR3 loop spans 15 amino acids. The germline CDR1 and CDR2 sequences are LNHDA and SQIVND (reference sequence). With V trimmed by 5 bases and J by 6 bases, 11 bases remained unmatched. The CDR3 nucleotides are TGTGCCAGTAGTCTCCCAGGGCAGGGGGCCCATGGCTACACCTTC. As protein: CASSLPGQGAHGYTF.

The genes are TRBV10-3 and TRBJ2-7; 7 bases line up with TRBD2. This CDR3 comprises 15 residues. Trimming cost V 4 bases and J 4 bases; bases outside gene matches: 10. Germline V gene data show CDR1 as ENHRY and CDR2 as SYGVKD. Here the CDR3 reads CAISGTPRESYEQYF. The CDR3 nucleotides are TGTGCCATCAGTGGTACACCGCGGGAGTCTTACGAGCAGTACTTC.

This clone was counted between two and nine times. The V gene is TRBV5-8, the J gene TRBJ2-7, with D unclear. The CDR3 covers 16 residues. Trimming removed 5 bases at V and 3 bases at J, with 21 bases between. CDR1 is SGHTS, CDR2 YDEGEE, per germline. The DNA of the CDR3 is TGTGCCAGCAGTCAATACAGTGTCACAATAGGCTACGAGCAGTACTTC. Amino acids: CASSQYSVTIGYEQYF.

This clone appeared a single time. The chain is built from TRBV6-5 and TRBJ1-5, with D hard to call. The V end lost 6 bases, the J end lost 6 bases, and 18 bases lay between the germline ends. The length of the CDR3 is 15 residues. Per germline, CDR1 MNHEY and CDR2 SVGAGI. Here the CDR3 reads CASSLEGLKGQPQHF. The CDR3 DNA is TGTGCCAGCAGCCTAGAGGGCCTGAAAGGTCAGCCCCAGCATTTT.

The rearrangement uses TRBV7-8 and TRBJ1-1, with D tentatively TRBD1 (5 bases). The germline CDR1 and CDR2 sequences are SGHVS and FQNEAQ. V lost 2 bases to trimming and J lost 2 bases, with 9 bases between them. The CDR3 totals 14 residues. The CDR3 reads CASSLPGSNTEAFF. The CDR3 DNA sequence: TGTGCCAGCAGCTTACCAGGGTCCAACACTGAAGCTTTCTTT.

J is TRBJ2-1 and V is TRBV5-1, with 8 bases identical to TRBD2. The CDR3 length is 14 residues. Trimming at V came to 2 bases and at J to 4 bases, leaving 2 bases not matched to a gene. CDR1 and CDR2 (germline): SGHRS, YFSETQ. CDR3 in amino acids: CASSLLADYNEQFF. CDR3 DNA sequence: TGCGCCAGCAGCTTACTAGCGGATTACAATGAGCAGTTCTTC.

V gene TRBV5-1 combines with J gene TRBJ1-2, with D hard to call. This CDR3 comprises 14 residues. From germline, CDR1 is SGHRS and CDR2 YFSETQ. Trimming cost V 4 bases and J 4 bases, with 14 bases left between them. The CDR3: CASSREEDRYGYTF. The DNA of the CDR3 is TGCGCCAGCAGCCGCGAGGAGGACCGCTATGGCTACACCTTC.

V is TRBV5-1 and J is TRBJ1-4, with TRBD1 matching over 7 bases. CDR1 is SGHRS and CDR2 is YFSETQ in the germline V gene. Germline trimming cut 4 bases from V and 8 bases from J; bases unmatched to any gene: 8. The CDR3 runs 14 residues. This CDR3 reads CASSKDRSGEKLFF. The CDR3 bases are TGCGCCAGCAGCAAGGACAGGTCCGGGGAAAAACTGTTTTTT. The full variable domain, completed using reference TRBV5-1 and TRBJ1-4, is KAGVTQTPRYLIKTRGQQVTLSCSPISGHRSVSWYQQTPGQGLQFLFEYFSETQRNKGNFPGRFSGRQFSNSRSEMNVSTLELGDSALYLCASSKDRSGEKLFFGSGTQLSVL.

V usage is TRBV5-8 and J usage is TRBJ2-7, with TRBD2 as a possible D gene (5 bases). The CDR3 spans 13 residues. Trimming pared 4 bases from V and 2 bases from J, leaving 10 bases between. CDR1 and CDR2 from the germline V gene are SGHTS and YDEGEE. CDR3 residues: CASSRGRAYEQYV. The CDR3 DNA is TGTGCCAGCAGCCGAGGGCGGGCCTACGAGCAGTACGTC.

The rearrangement joins TRBV23-1 to TRBJ2-7, with TRBD2 matching 15 bases. TRBV23-1 is an ORF, with its function uncertain. This CDR3 is built from 17 residues. V trimming: 4 bases; J trimming: 2 bases; junction bases outside the gene matches: 6. The CDR3 protein is CASSPGLAGGKTYEQYF. In nucleotides, the CDR3 is TGCGCCAGCAGTCCCGGACTAGCGGGAGGGAAAACCTACGAGCAGTACTTC.

This clone has only one observation. The chain has TRBV12-3 or TRBV12-4 and TRBJ1-2, with D hard to call. The CDR3 totals 13 residues. V was pared by 2 bases and J by 3 bases, with 7 bases between. This CDR3 reads CASSLQSDYGYTF. The CDR3 DNA reads as TGTGCCAGCAGTTTACAGTCCGACTATGGCTACACCTTC.